A single sample gave rise to the 9 T cell receptor beta chains below, sequenced in a study of blood T cell repertoires in COVID-19 (dated by TCRdb to the early 2020s). To prepare the library, the immunoSEQ multiplex PCR assay was applied. TCRdb obtained this table from immuneACCESS and retained in-frame rearrangements with V and J assigned. These tables miss some clones; where compared with another copy, unresolved V genes account for less than half of the shortfall, and the remainder is unexplained. This sample gives 250,000 to 300,000 clones in total; approximately 90% of them show up just once. The ten largest clones add up to 2% to 2.5% of the sample. The specimen sequenced was PBMCs or T cells enriched from blood (not recorded which). Receptors were obtained from a woman in her thirties or forties with acute COVID-19.

The rearrangement uses TRBV11-2 and TRBJ2-1; 13 bases map to TRBD2. Germline CDR1 and CDR2: SGHAT and FQNNGV. J lost 8 bases, V lost 5 bases, and 12 bases had no gene match. The CDR3 totals 17 residues. In nucleotides, the CDR3 is TGTGCCAGCAGCGCCCAACTAGCGGGAGGGCCTGGGGATGAGCAGTTCTTC. This codes for CASSAQLAGGPGDEQFF.

Comments on this clone: The same CDR3 can be traced to other DNA sequences in this sample. CDR3 nucleotides: TGTGCCAGCAGCTTAGCCGGGGAGACCCAGTACTTC. Translation gives CASSLAGETQYF. The chain recombines TRBV7-9 with TRBJ2-5; D not resolved. Trimming pared 0 bases from V and 5 bases from J, leaving 4 bases between. Germline values: CDR1 SEHNR, CDR2 FQNEAQ (reference sequence). The CDR3 covers 12 residues.

This clone appeared a few times. V is TRBV9 and J is TRBJ2-5; TRBD2 might be the D (5 bases). The length of the CDR3 is 15 residues. Germline V CDR1 and CDR2: SGDLS, YYNGEE. V was cut by 0 bases and J by 2 bases, with 11 bases left in between. CDR3 in amino acids: CASSVAGREQETQYF. The CDR3 coding sequence is TGTGCCAGCAGCGTAGCGGGGAGAGAACAAGAGACCCAGTACTTC.

The chain uses TRBV5-4 and TRBJ2-2, with D possibly matching TRBD1 (5 bases). The CDR3 runs 16 residues. V lost 4 bases to trimming and J lost 6 bases, with 19 bases between them. Germline V gives CDR1 SGHNT, CDR2 YYREEE (reference sequence). The CDR3 DNA reads as TGTGCCAGCAGCGCGGACCAGGGTGTCCTCTCCGGGGAGCTGTTTTTT. It specifies CASSADQGVLSGELFF.

The chain uses TRBV11-3 and TRBJ1-1; 11 nucleotides align to TRBD1. The CDR3 length is 20 residues. The J segment lost 2 bases and the V segment lost 4 bases, leaving 18 bases of the junction unmatched. Germline V gene lookup returns CDR1 SGHNT and CDR2 YENEEA. DNA of the CDR3: TGTGCCAGCAGCTCGGACAGGGGGCGATCCGCTTGGTCTGGTAACACTGAAGCTTTCTTT. Amino acids: CASSSDRGRSAWSGNTEAFF. Full variable domain (remainder filled in from reference TRBV11-3 and TRBJ1-1): EAGVVQSPRYKIIEKKQPVAFWCNPISGHNTLYWYLQNLGQGPELLIRYENEEAVDDSQLPKDRFSAERLKGVDSTLKIQPAELGDSAVYLCASSSDRGRSAWSGNTEAFFGQGTRLTVV.

The chain recombines TRBV5-8 with TRBJ2-5; 10 bases line up with TRBD1. The CDR3 is 15 amino acids. The V gene's germline CDR1 is SGHTS and CDR2 YDEGEE. The trim removed 3 bases at V and 4 bases at J, leaving 6 bases unmatched. CDR3 bases: TGTGCCAGCAGCTCTGGACAGGGGGAAGGAGAGACCCAGTACTTC. Encoded protein: CASSSGQGEGETQYF.

This clone was counted only a few times. The chain combines TRBV7-9 with TRBJ1-1, with no clear D. CDR1 and CDR2 from the germline V gene are SEHNR and FQNEAQ (reference sequence). V lost 6 bases and J lost 0, with 8 bases in between. The CDR3 is made up of 13 amino acids. The CDR3 protein is CASRPQMNTEAFF. CDR3 bases: TGTGCCAGCAGACCACAGATGAACACTGAAGCTTTCTTT.

The chain recombines TRBV5-8 with TRBJ2-7; 9 bases align to TRBD1. This CDR3 comprises 15 residues. Unmatched junction bases numbered 11, after V lost 4 bases and J lost 6 bases. Germline V gives CDR1 SGHTS, CDR2 YDEGEE. CDR3 bases: TGTGCCAGCAGCGCCGGGGACAGGGAAATAGGCGAGCAGTACTTC. It specifies CASSAGDREIGEQYF.

The V and J genes are TRBV18 and TRBJ1-1; no firm D call. Trimming removed 3 bases from V and 1 base from J, with 6 bases in between. This CDR3 is 13 amino acids long. CDR1 and CDR2 (germline): KGHSH, LQKENI. The CDR3 loop is CASSPQSNTEAFF. CDR3 bases: TGTGCCAGCTCACCCCAATCGAACACTGAAGCTTTCTTT.